This T cell receptor beta chain comes out of a study of blood T cell repertoires in COVID-19. The study drew participants aged about 18 to 89 years from under 30 US areas. V lost 5 bases and J lost 3, with 20 bases in between. The CDR3 contains 17 residues. Germline CDR1 is LNHDA and CDR2 is SQIVND (reference sequence). Here immunoSEQ multiplex PCR was the method, and the copy in TCRdb shows in-frame clones only, minus some. The sample includes some 150,000 clones, around four fifths of them seen just once. The rearrangement joins TRBV19 to TRBJ1-5, with D perhaps TRBD1 (5 bases). Sequenced sample: PBMCs or T cells enriched from blood (not recorded which). This sequence was found in a woman aged 45 to 65 in a cohort exposed to, infected with or recovered from COVID-19 (not recorded which). CDR3 sequence: CASSLPRGRVINQPQHF. In DNA, the CDR3 is TGTGCCAGTAGTCTCCCGCGGGGGAGGGTAATCAATCAGCCCCAGCATTTT. The full variable domain, its missing parts supplied by reference TRBV19 and TRBJ1-5, is DGGITQSPKYLFRKEGQNVTLSCEQNLNHDAMYWYRQDPGQGLRLIYYSQIVNDFQKGDIAEGYSVSREKKESFPLTVTSAQKNPTAFYLCASSLPRGRVINQPQHFGDGTRLSIL.